The clone carrying this TCR beta chain showed up just once. The source of the sample is a study of blood T cell repertoires in COVID-19. For the study at large: T cells, B-cell-depleted T cells, or PBMCs supplied cDNA or gDNA.

Unmatched junction bases numbered 7, after V lost 6 bases and J lost 3 bases. This CDR3 is 15 amino acids long. Germline lookup yields CDR1 MDHEN and CDR2 SYDVKM. The protocol was immunoSEQ multiplex PCR, while the TCRdb copy is restricted to in-frame clones and leaves out a portion. The sample has around 200,000 clones, around 87% seen once. The sample taken for sequencing was peripheral blood. The J gene is TRBJ1-5, the V gene TRBV28, with TRBD1 matching 8 bases. The receptor was isolated from a man aged 35-49 years with active or convalescent COVID-19. The CDR3 is CASRSQGVPNQPQHF. In DNA, the CDR3 is TGTGCCAGCAGGTCACAGGGGGTGCCCAATCAGCCCCAGCATTTT.